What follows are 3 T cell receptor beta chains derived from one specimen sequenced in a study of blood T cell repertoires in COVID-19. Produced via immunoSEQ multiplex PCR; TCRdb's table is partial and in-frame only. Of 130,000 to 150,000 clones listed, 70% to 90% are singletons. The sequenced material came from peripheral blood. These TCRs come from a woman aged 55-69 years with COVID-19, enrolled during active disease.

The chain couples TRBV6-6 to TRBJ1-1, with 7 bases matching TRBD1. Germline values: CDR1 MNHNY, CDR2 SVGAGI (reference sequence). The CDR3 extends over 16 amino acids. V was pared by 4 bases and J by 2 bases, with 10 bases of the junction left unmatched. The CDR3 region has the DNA TGTGCCAGCAGTTCTCTCACCGGGACAGCCAACACTGAAGCTTTCTTT. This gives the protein CASSSLTGTANTEAFF.

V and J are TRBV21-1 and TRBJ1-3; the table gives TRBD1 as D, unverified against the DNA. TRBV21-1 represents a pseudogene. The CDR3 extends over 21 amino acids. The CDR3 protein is CASSKRADRGHRLYSGNTIYF. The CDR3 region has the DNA TGTGCCAGCAGCAAAAGAGCGGACAGAGGTCACCGTCTTTACTCTGGAAACACCATATATTTT.

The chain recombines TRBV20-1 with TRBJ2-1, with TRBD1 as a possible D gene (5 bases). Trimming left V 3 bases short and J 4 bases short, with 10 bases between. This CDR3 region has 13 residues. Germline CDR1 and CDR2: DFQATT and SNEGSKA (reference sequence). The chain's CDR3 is CSASPDSYNEQFF. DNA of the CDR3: TGCAGTGCTAGTCCTGACAGTTACAATGAGCAGTTCTTC.